This passage covers 26 T cell receptor beta chains from one sample sequenced in a study of blood T cell repertoires in COVID-19. The data were produced by immunoSEQ multiplex PCR, yet TCRdb's version contains in-frame clones alone and is incomplete. The data show some 150,000 clones, approximately 80% seen once. The specimen sequenced was peripheral blood. All receptors derive from a human donor in a cohort sampled during active COVID-19.

The chain has TRBV6-2 or TRBV6-3 and TRBJ1-1; maybe TRBD1 (6 bases). V was pared by 5 bases and J by 10 bases, with 20 bases between. The CDR3 loop spans 14 amino acids. The germline V gene has CDR1 MNHEY and CDR2 SVGEGT. This CDR3 reads CASSRPGAQPGAFF. CDR3 nucleotide sequence: TGTGCCAGCAGTCGACCAGGGGCCCAACCGGGAGCTTTCTTT.

This sequence joins TRBV7-8 and TRBJ1-2; D not certain. CDR3 size: 13 residues. V shed 5 bases and J shed 4 bases, with 11 bases lying between them. The germline V gene has CDR1 SGHVS and CDR2 FQNEAQ. DNA of the CDR3: TGTGCCAGCAGCCCCCAAACTAGCTATGGCTACACCTTC. Protein: CASSPQTSYGYTF.

The J gene is TRBJ2-1, the V gene TRBV4-3; 9 bases align to TRBD1. J was trimmed by 6 bases and V by 1 base; bases with no gene match: 1. The germline CDR1 and CDR2 sequences are LGHNA and YSLEER. This CDR3 is 14 amino acids long. CDR3 residues: CASSQAGQGNEQFF. DNA of the CDR3: TGCGCCAGCAGCCAAGCGGGACAGGGCAATGAGCAGTTCTTC.

The rearrangement joins TRBV6-1 to TRBJ1-2; no clear D. The V end was cut by 2 bases, the J end by 8 bases, with 12 bases between. The CDR3 has 13 amino acids. CDR1 MNHNS and CDR2 SASEGT come from the germline V gene. CDR3 protein: CASSEPPLYGYTF. CDR3 sequence (DNA): TGTGCCAGCAGTGAACCCCCACTATACGGCTACACCTTC.

The rearrangement uses TRBV5-6 and TRBJ2-7, with 10 bases fitting TRBD1. Germline CDR1 reads SGHDT; CDR2 reads YYEEEE. CDR3 size: 15 residues. V lost 0 bases and J lost 5; bases outside the gene matches: 5. The CDR3 loop reads CASSLDGTGVDEQYF. In DNA form, the CDR3 reads TGTGCCAGCAGCTTGGATGGGACAGGGGTGGACGAGCAGTACTTC. The variable domain in full, with the rest retrieved from reference TRBV5-6 and TRBJ2-7, is DAGVTQSPTHLIKTRGQQVTLRCSPKSGHDTVSWYQQALGQGPQFIFQYYEEEERQRGNFPDRFSGHQFPNYSSELNVNALLLGDSALYLCASSLDGTGVDEQYFGPGTRLTVT.

V usage is TRBV5-5 and J usage is TRBJ2-5; tentatively, D is TRBD2 (5 bases). CDR1 and CDR2 (germline): SGHKS, YYEKEE (reference sequence). The length of the CDR3 is 13 residues. The V end lost 2 bases, the J end lost 3 bases, and 8 bases lay between the germline ends. The CDR3 sequence is CASSFLGEETQYF. The CDR3, as DNA: TGTGCCAGCAGCTTTCTGGGAGAAGAGACCCAGTACTTC.

A few counts support this clone. The V and J genes are TRBV29-1 and TRBJ2-1; maybe TRBD1 (6 bases). V lost 4 bases, J lost 0 bases, and 16 bases lay in between. Germline loops: CDR1 SQVTM, CDR2 ANQGSEA. The CDR3 sequence is 16 residues long. The CDR3, as DNA: TGCAGCGTTGCCCCCACAGGGTTGAGCTCCTACAATGAGCAGTTCTTC. As protein: CSVAPTGLSSYNEQFF.

The chain combines TRBV11-2 with TRBJ1-4; D is undetermined. V lost 1 base and J lost 3, with 3 bases in between. CDR3 length equals 13 residues. Germline V gene lookup returns CDR1 SGHAT and CDR2 FQNNGV. CDR3 region: CASSLAPNEKLFF. For the CDR3, the DNA is TGTGCCAGCAGCTTAGCTCCTAATGAAAAACTGTTTTTT.

The DNA of the CDR3 is TGTGCCAGCAGCTCACAAGGGACAGTTAATGAAAAACTGTTTTTT. Its translation is CASSSQGTVNEKLFF. The chain uses TRBV7-9 and TRBJ1-4, with 7 bases identical to TRBD1. V lost 4 bases to trimming and J lost 4 bases; unmatched junction nucleotides: 6. The CDR3 spans 15 residues. Per germline, CDR1 SEHNR and CDR2 FQNEAQ (reference sequence).

V usage is TRBV11-2 and J usage is TRBJ2-1; tentatively, D is TRBD2 (6 bases). Germline lookup yields CDR1 SGHAT and CDR2 FQNNGV. The CDR3 extends over 15 amino acids. V was pared by 3 bases and J by 7 bases, with 16 bases between. The CDR3, as DNA: TGTGCCAGCAGCTTCCATGGGGGGACTTTAAATGAGCAGTTCTTC. Its translation is CASSFHGGTLNEQFF.

The V call is TRBV4-2, the J call TRBJ1-6; TRBD1 agrees at 7 bases. Germline trimming cut 4 bases from V and 0 bases from J; bases unmatched to any gene: 0. The CDR3 length is 15 residues. Germline lookup yields CDR1 LGHNA and CDR2 YNFKEQ. CDR3 sequence (DNA): TGTGCCAGCAGCCGGGACAGCTCCTATAATTCACCCCTCCACTTT. Protein product: CASSRDSSYNSPLHF.

This chain uses TRBV2 with TRBJ1-3; a possible D gene is TRBD1 (5 bases). CDR1 and CDR2 from the germline V gene are SNHLY and FYNNEI. The CDR3 runs to 14 residues. Trimming removed 6 bases at V and 1 base at J, with 10 bases between. This CDR3 is CASSPPGSGNTIYF. In nucleotides, the CDR3 is TGTGCCAGCAGCCCCCCAGGGTCTGGAAACACCATATATTTT.

The chain has TRBV27 and TRBJ1-1, with D possibly being TRBD1 (6 bases). Germline V gene data show CDR1 as MNHEY and CDR2 as SMNVEV (reference sequence). The germline V and J ends were trimmed by 5 bases and 5 bases, with 21 bases remaining between them. The CDR3 runs to 16 residues. The DNA for the CDR3 is TGTGCCAGCAGTAAACAGTTGGGGGCTACTCTTACTGAAGCTTTCTTT. Translated: CASSKQLGATLTEAFF.

V is TRBV7-6 and J is TRBJ2-7; tentatively, D is TRBD2 (5 bases). Germline lookup yields CDR1 SGHVS and CDR2 FNYEAQ. The CDR3 totals 15 residues. V lost 2 bases, J lost 2 bases, and 13 bases lay in between. CDR3 DNA sequence: TGTGCCAGCAGCTTAAATACGGACGGGGCCTACGAGCAGTACTTC. The encoded protein is CASSLNTDGAYEQYF. Filled out from reference TRBV7-6 and TRBJ2-7, the complete variable domain reads GAGVSQSPRYKVTKRGQDVALRCDPISGHVSLYWYRQALGQGPEFLTYFNYEAQQDKSGLPNDRFSAERPEGSISTLTIQRTEQRDSAMYRCASSLNTDGAYEQYFGPGTRLTVT.

The V call is TRBV4-3, the J call TRBJ2-2, with 8 positions matching TRBD2. With 4 bases clipped from V and 5 bases from J, the junction kept 9 bases outside the gene matches. The CDR3 is 16 amino acids. Per the germline V gene, CDR1 is LGHNA and CDR2 is YSLEER. This chain's CDR3 is CASSRVRGVDTGELFF. The CDR3 coding sequence is TGCGCCAGCAGCCGGGTGCGGGGGGTAGATACCGGGGAGCTGTTTTTT.

The chain combines TRBV7-9 with TRBJ1-2, with TRBD1 matching over 9 bases. Trimming removed 3 bases from V and 8 bases from J; junction bases left unmatched: 4. In germline, CDR1 is SEHNR, CDR2 FQNEAQ (reference sequence). This CDR3 spans 13 amino acids. CDR3 region: CASSLGTGSGYTF. CDR3 nucleotides: TGTGCCAGCAGCTTGGGGACAGGGTCCGGCTACACCTTC.

J is TRBJ2-1 and V is TRBV5-4; the D is unclear. Germline V gives CDR1 SGHNT, CDR2 YYREEE (reference sequence). This CDR3 comprises 14 residues. V lost 0 bases to trimming and J lost 7 bases, with 11 bases between them. DNA for the CDR3: TGTGCCAGCAGCTTGGCCAGACTCCCTAATGAGCAGTTCTTC. Translated, it gives CASSLARLPNEQFF.

This chain joins TRBV9 and TRBJ2-7, with TRBD2 as a possible D gene (7 bases). The germline V gene has CDR1 SGDLS and CDR2 YYNGEE. CDR3 length: 16 amino acids. V was trimmed by 0 bases and J by 2 bases, leaving 15 bases between them. CDR3 nucleotide sequence: TGTGCCAGCAGCGTAGCTGGGGGGGGGCCGCCCTACGAGCAGTACTTC. Translated: CASSVAGGGPPYEQYF.

This chain joins TRBV7-3 and TRBJ1-3; perhaps TRBD1 as D (5 bases). V gave up 5 bases and J gave up 0 bases, with 11 bases separating them. The germline V gene encodes CDR1 SGHTA and CDR2 FQGTGA. The CDR3 extends over 15 amino acids. The CDR3 nucleotides read TGTGCCAGCAGCCTCACAGGATACTCTGGAAACACCATATATTTT. Encoded protein: CASSLTGYSGNTIYF.

This chain links TRBV2 with TRBJ1-5; possibly TRBD1 for D (6 bases). V was pared by 2 bases and J by 0 bases, with 8 bases between. From germline, CDR1 is SNHLY and CDR2 FYNNEI. CDR3 length equals 15 residues. This chain's CDR3 is CASSERTDSNQPQHF. CDR3 DNA: TGTGCCAGCAGTGAAAGGACAGATAGCAATCAGCCCCAGCATTTT.

This clone was recorded once. The genes are TRBV27 and TRBJ2-1; 13 nucleotides agree with TRBD2. Germline assignment: CDR1 MNHEY and CDR2 SMNVEV (reference sequence). The CDR3 is 20 residues long. J lost 3 bases, V lost 2 bases, and 13 bases had no gene match. The CDR3 DNA follows: TGTGCCAGCAGTTTACGAGGGGTTATGGGGACTAGCGGGGTCTACAATGAGCAGTTCTTC. Protein sequence: CASSLRGVMGTSGVYNEQFF.

This sequence joins TRBV7-2 and TRBJ2-7; TRBD2 might be the D (6 bases). The germline CDR1 and CDR2 sequences are SGHTA and FQGNSA. This CDR3 comprises 13 residues. Trimming took off 5 bases at V and 2 bases at J, with 10 bases between the two ends. CDR3 sequence (DNA): TGTGCCAGCAGCGGGACTGTGACCTACGAGCAGTACTTC. It codes for CASSGTVTYEQYF. Variable domain in full (rest from reference TRBV7-2 and TRBJ2-7): GAGVSQSPSNKVTEKGKDVELRCDPISGHTALYWYRQSLGQGLEFLIYFQGNSAPDKSGLPSDRFSAERTGGSVSTLTIQRTQQEDSAVYLCASSGTVTYEQYFGPGTRLTVT.

This sequence joins TRBV21-1 and TRBJ2-7; the table's TRBD2 call for D was not verified on the DNA. TRBV21-1 is deemed a pseudogene. The CDR3 has 18 amino acids. The CDR3 region is CASSKVGTSGGPLLEQYF. Here the CDR3 DNA reads TGTGCCAGCAGCAAAGTAGGAACTAGCGGGGGACCCCTTCTGGAGCAGTACTTC.

On this clone: A read error may produce the germline difference seen at one junction end. The chain has TRBV28 and TRBJ1-4, with TRBD1 matching over 8 bases. CDR1 and CDR2 from the germline V gene are MDHEN and SYDVKM. The CDR3 contains 13 residues. The chain's CDR3 is CASTSPLTGAPHF. CDR3 bases: TGTGCCAGCACCTCCCCCCTGACAGGGGCACCCCATTTT. The variable domain in full, with the rest retrieved from reference TRBV28 and TRBJ1-4, is DVKVTQSSRYLVKRTGEKVFLECVQDMDHENMFWYRQDPGLGLRLIYFSYDVKMKEKGDIPEGYSVSREKKERFSLILESASTNQTSMYLCASTSPLTGAPHFGSGTQLSVL.

The DNA for the CDR3 is TGTGCCAGCAGCCGTAGAGCCGTTGGGCTAGCGGGGGCCGGGGAGCTGTTTTTT. This codes for CASSRRAVGLAGAGELFF. The chain combines TRBV5-6 with TRBJ2-2; 10 bases are a match to TRBD2. The germline V gene encodes CDR1 SGHDT and CDR2 YYEEEE. The CDR3 loop spans 18 amino acids. The V and J ends lost 4 bases and 6 bases, in that order; junction bases with no gene match: 15.

The genes are TRBV18 and TRBJ2-7; perhaps TRBD2 as D (6 bases). The CDR3 extends over 14 amino acids. Germline loops: CDR1 KGHSH, CDR2 LQKENI. With 1 base removed from V and 4 bases from J, the gap between germline ends came to 11 bases. The CDR3 loop reads CASSPRGVGYEQYF. For the CDR3, the DNA is TGTGCCAGCTCACCACGGGGGGTGGGTTACGAGCAGTACTTC. The full variable domain, with the rest looked up from reference TRBV18 and TRBJ2-7, is NAGVMQNPRHLVRRRGQEARLRCSPMKGHSHVYWYRQLPEEGLKFMVYLQKENIIDESGMPKERFSAEFPKEGPSILRIQQVVRGDSAAYFCASSPRGVGYEQYFGPGTRLTVT.